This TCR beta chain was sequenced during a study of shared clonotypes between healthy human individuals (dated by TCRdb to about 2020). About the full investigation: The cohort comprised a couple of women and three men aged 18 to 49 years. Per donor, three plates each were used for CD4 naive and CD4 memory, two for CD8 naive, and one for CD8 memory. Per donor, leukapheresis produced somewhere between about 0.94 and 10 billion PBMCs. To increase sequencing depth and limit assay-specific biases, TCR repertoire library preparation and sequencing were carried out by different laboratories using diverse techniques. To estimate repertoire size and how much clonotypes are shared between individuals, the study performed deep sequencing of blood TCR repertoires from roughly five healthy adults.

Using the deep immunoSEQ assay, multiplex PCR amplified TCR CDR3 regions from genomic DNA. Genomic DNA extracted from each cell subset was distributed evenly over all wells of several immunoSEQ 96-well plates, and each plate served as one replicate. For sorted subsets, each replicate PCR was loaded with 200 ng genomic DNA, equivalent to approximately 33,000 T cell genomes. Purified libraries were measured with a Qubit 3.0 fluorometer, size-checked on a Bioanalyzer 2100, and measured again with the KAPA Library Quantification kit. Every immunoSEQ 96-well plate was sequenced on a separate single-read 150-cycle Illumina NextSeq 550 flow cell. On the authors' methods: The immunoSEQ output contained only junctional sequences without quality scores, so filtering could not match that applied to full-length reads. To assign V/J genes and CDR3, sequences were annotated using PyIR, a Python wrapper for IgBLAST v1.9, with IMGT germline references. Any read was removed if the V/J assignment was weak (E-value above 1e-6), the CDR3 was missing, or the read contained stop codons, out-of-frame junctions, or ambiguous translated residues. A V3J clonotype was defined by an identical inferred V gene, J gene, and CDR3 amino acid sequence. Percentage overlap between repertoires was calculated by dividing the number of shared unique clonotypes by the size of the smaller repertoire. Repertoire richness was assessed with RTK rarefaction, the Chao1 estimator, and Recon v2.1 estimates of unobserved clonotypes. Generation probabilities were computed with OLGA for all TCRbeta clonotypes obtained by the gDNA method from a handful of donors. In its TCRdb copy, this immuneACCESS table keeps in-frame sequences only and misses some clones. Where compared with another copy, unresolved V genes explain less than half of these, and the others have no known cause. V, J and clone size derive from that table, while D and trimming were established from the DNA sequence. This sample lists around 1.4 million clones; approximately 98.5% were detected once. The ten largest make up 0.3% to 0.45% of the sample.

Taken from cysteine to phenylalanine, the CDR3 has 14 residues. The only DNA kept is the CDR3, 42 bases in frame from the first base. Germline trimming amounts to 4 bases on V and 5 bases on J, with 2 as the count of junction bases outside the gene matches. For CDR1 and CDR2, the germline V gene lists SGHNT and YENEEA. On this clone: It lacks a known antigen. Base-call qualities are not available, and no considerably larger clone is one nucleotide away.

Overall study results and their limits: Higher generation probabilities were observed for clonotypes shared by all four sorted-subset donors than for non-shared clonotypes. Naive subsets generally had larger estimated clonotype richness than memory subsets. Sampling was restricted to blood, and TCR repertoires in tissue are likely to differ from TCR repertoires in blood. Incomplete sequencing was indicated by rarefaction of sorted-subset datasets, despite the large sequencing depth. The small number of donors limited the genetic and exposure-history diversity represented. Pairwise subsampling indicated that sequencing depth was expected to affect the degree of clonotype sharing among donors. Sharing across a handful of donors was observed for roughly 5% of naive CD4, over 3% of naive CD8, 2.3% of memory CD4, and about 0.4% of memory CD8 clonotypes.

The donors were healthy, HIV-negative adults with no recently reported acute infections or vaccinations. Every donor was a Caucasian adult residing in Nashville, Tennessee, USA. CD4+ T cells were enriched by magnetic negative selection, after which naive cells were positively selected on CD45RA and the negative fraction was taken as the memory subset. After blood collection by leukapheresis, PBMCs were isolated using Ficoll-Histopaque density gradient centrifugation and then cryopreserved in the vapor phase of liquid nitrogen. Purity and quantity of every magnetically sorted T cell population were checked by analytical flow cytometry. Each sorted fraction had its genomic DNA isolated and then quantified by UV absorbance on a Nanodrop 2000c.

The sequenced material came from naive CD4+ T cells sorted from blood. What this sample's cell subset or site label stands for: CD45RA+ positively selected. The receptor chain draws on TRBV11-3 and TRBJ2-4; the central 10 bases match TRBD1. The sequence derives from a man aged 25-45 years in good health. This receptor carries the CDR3 CASSSGTGENIQYF. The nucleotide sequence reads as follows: TGTGCCAGCAGCTCTGGGACAGGGGAAAACATTCAGTACTTC.